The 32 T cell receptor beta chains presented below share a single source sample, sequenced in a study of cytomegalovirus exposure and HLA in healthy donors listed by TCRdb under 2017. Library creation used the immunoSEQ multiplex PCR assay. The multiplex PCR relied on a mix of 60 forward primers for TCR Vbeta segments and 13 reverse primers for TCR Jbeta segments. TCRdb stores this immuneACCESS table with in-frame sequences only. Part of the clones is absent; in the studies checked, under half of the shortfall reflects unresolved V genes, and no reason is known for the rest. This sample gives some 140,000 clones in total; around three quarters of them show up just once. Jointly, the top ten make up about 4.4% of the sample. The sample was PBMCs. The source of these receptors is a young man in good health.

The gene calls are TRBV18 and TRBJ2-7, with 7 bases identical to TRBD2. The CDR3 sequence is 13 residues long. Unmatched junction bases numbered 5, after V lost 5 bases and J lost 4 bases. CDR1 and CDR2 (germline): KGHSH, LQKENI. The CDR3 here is CASSDPGLYEQYF. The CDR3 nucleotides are TGTGCCAGCTCAGATCCGGGACTATACGAGCAGTACTTC.

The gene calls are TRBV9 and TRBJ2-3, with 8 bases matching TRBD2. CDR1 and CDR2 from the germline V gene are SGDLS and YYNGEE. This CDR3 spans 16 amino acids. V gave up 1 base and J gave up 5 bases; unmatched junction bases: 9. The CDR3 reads CASSVKIGRVEDTQYF. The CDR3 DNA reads TGTGCCAGCAGCGTAAAAATCGGGAGGGTTGAAGATACGCAGTATTTT.

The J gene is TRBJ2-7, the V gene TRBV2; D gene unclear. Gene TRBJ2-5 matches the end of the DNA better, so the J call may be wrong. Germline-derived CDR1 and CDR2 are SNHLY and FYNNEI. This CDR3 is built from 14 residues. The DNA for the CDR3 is TGTGCCAGCAGTGACTGGCAGACCCTAGAGACCCAGTACTTC. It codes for CASSDWQTLETQYF.

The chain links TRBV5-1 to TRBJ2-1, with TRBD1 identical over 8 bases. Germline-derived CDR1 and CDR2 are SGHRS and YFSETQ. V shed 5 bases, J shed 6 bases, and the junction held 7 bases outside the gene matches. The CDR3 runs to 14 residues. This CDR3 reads CASRTGATLNEQFF. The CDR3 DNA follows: TGCGCCAGCAGGACAGGGGCCACACTCAATGAGCAGTTCTTC.

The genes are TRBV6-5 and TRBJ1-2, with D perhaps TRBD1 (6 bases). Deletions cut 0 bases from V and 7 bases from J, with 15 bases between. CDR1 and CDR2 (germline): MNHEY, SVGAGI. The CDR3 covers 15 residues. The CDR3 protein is CASSYSLQGSSGYTF. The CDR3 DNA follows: TGTGCCAGCAGTTACTCGCTTCAGGGGTCCTCTGGCTACACCTTC.

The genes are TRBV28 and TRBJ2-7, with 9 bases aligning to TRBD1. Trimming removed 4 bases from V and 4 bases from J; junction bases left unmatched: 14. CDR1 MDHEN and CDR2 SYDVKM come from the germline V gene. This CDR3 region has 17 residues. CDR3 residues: CASSSSPGQGKAYEQYF. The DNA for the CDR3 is TGTGCCAGCAGTTCGTCCCCGGGACAGGGAAAGGCGTACGAGCAGTACTTC.

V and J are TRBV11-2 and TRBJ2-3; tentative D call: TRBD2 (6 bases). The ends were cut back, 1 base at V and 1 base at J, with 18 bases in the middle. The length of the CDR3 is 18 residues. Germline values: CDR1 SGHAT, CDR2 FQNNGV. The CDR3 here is CASSLGLVVVQRTDTQYF. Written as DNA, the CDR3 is TGTGCCAGCAGCTTAGGACTAGTGGTGGTTCAGCGCACAGATACGCAGTATTTT.

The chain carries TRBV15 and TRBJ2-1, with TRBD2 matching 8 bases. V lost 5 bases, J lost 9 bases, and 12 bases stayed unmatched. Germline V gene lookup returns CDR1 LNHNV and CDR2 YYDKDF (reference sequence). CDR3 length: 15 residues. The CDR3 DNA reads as TGTGCCACCAGCCCCCGGGGGGGGACGAATACTGAGCAGTTCTTC. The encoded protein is CATSPRGGTNTEQFF.

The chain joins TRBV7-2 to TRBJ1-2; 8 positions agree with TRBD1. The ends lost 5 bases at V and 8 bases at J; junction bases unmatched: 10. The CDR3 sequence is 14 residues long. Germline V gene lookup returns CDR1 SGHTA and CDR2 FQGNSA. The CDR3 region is CASSPDRGSWGYTF. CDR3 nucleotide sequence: TGTGCCAGCAGCCCCGACAGGGGATCGTGGGGCTACACCTTC.

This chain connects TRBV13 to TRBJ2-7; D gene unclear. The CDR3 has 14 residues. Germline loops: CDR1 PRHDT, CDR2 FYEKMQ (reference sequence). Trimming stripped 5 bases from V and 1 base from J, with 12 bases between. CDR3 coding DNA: TGTGCCAGCAGCCAGAATGTCGCATCCTACGAGCAGTACTTC. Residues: CASSQNVASYEQYF.

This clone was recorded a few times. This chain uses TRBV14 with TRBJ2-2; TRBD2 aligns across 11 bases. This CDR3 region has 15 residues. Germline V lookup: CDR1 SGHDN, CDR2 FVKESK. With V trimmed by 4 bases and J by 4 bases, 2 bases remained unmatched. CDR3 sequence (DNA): TGTGCCAGCAGCCGTACTAGCGGGAGCACCGGGGAGCTGTTTTTT. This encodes CASSRTSGSTGELFF.

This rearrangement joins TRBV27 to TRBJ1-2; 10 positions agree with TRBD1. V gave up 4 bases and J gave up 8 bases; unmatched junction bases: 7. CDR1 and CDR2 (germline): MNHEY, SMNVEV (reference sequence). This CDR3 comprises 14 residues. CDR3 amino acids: CASSSGTGERGYTF. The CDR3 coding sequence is TGTGCCAGCAGTTCCGGGACAGGGGAGAGAGGCTACACCTTC.

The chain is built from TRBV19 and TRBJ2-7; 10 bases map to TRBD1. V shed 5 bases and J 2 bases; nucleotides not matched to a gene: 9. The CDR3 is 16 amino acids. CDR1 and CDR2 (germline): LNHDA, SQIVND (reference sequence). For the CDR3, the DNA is TGTGCCAGTAGTTCCCGGGACAGGGGTCGAGCCTACGAGCAGTACTTC. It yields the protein CASSSRDRGRAYEQYF.

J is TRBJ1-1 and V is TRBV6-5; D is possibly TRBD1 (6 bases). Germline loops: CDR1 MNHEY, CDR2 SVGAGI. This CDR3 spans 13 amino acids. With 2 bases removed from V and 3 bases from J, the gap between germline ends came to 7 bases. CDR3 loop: CASSYEGDTEAFF. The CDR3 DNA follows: TGTGCCAGCAGTTACGAGGGGGACACTGAAGCTTTCTTT.

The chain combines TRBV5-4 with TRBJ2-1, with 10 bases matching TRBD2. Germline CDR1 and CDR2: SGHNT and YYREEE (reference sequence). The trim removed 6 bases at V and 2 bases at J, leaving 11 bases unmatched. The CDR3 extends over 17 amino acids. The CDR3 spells CASTKTSGLGPYNEQFF. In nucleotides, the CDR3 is TGTGCCAGCACCAAGACTAGCGGGTTGGGGCCCTACAATGAGCAGTTCTTC.

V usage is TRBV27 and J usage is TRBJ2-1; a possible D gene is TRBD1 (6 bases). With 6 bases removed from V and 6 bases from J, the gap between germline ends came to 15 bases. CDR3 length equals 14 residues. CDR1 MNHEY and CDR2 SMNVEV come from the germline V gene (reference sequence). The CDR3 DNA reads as TGTGCCAGCAGCCTTACAGGGTTGGTCAATGAGCAGTTCTTC. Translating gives CASSLTGLVNEQFF.

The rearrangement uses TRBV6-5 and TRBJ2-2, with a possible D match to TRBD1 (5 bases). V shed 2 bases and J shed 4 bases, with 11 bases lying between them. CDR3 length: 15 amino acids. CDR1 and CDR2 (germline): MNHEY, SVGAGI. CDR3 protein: CASSYRQGGTGELFF. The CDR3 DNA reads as TGTGCCAGCAGTTACCGTCAGGGCGGCACCGGGGAGCTGTTTTTT.

CDR3 sequence: CATSTIRQGKPYEQYF. CDR3 in DNA: TGTGCCACCAGCACCATCAGACAGGGGAAGCCCTACGAGCAGTACTTC. The chain combines TRBV15 with TRBJ2-7; 8 bases fit TRBD1. The CDR3 has 16 amino acids. Germline trimming cut 4 bases from V and 2 bases from J; bases unmatched to any gene: 10. CDR1 and CDR2 from the germline V gene are LNHNV and YYDKDF (reference sequence).

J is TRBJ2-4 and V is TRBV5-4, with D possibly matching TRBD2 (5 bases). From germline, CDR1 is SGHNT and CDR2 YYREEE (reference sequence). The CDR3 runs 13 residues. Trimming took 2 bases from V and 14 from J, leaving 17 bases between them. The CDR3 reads CASSFGLSLVKYF. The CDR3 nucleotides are TGTGCCAGCAGCTTCGGACTCTCCCTAGTAAAGTACTTC.

The CDR3 sequence is CASSSGAQNTGELFF. The CDR3 DNA sequence: TGTGCCAGCAGTTCAGGGGCCCAAAACACCGGGGAGCTGTTTTTT. The V call is TRBV28, the J call TRBJ2-2; the D gene is possibly TRBD1 (6 bases). The CDR3 runs 15 residues. Trimming took off 4 bases at V and 2 bases at J, with 11 bases between the two ends. Germline V gives CDR1 MDHEN, CDR2 SYDVKM. Using reference TRBV28 and TRBJ2-2 for the parts outside the CDR3, the full variable domain is DVKVTQSSRYLVKRTGEKVFLECVQDMDHENMFWYRQDPGLGLRLIYFSYDVKMKEKGDIPEGYSVSREKKERFSLILESASTNQTSMYLCASSSGAQNTGELFFGEGSRLTVL.

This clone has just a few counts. The CDR3: CASKGEWAEAFF. CDR3 bases: TGCGCCAGCAAGGGGGAGTGGGCTGAAGCTTTCTTT. This rearrangement joins TRBV10-2 to TRBJ1-1, with D possibly being TRBD1 (6 bases). This CDR3 has 12 residues. V shed 7 bases and J shed 6 bases, with 12 bases lying between them. CDR1 and CDR2 from the germline V gene are WSHSY and SAAADI.

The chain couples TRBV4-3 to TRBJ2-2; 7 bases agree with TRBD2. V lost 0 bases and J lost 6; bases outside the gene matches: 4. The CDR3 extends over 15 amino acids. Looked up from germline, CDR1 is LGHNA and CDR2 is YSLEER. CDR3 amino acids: CASSQEVLAAGELFF. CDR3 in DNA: TGCGCCAGCAGCCAAGAAGTCCTAGCGGCCGGGGAGCTGTTTTTT.

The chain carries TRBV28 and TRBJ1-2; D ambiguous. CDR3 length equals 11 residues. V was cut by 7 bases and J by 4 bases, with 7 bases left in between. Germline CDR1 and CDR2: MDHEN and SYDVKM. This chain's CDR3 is CASTGGYGYTF. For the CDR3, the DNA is TGTGCCAGCACCGGAGGCTATGGCTACACCTTC.

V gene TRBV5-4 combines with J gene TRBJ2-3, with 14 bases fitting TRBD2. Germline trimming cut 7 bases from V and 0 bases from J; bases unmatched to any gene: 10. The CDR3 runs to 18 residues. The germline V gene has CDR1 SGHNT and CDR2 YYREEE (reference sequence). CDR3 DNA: TGTGCCAGCTGGGGGGGGACTAGCGGGAGCCGAAGCACAGATACGCAGTATTTT. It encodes CASWGGTSGSRSTDTQYF.

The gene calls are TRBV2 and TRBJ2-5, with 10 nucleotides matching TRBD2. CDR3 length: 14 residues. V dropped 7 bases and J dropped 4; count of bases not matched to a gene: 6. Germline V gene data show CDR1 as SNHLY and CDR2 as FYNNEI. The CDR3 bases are TGTGCCAGCAACCGGAGACTAGCGGGAGAGACCCAGTACTTC. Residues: CASNRRLAGETQYF.

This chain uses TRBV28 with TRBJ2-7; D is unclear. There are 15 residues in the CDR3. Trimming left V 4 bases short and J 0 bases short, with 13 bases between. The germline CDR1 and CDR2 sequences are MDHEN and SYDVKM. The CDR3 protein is CASSSFGRSSYEQYF. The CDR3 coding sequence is TGTGCCAGCAGTTCATTCGGCCGGAGCTCCTACGAGCAGTACTTC.

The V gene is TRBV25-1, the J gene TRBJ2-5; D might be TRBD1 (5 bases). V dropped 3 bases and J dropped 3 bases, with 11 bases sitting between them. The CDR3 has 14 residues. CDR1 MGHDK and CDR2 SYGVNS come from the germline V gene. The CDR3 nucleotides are TGTGCCAGCAGTGATGGTACAGGCAAAGAGACCCAGTACTTC. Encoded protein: CASSDGTGKETQYF.

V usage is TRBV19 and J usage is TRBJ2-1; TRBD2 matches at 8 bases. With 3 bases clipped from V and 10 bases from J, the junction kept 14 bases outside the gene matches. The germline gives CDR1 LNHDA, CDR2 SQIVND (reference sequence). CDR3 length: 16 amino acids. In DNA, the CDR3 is TGTGCCAGTAGTATTGGCACTAGCGGTCTAGGTGAAGAGCAGTTCTTC. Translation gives CASSIGTSGLGEEQFF.

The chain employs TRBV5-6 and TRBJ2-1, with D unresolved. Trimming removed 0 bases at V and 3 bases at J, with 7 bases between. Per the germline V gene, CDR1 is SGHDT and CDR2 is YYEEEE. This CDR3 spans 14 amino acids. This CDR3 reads CASSLAGNYNEQFF. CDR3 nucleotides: TGTGCCAGCAGCTTGGCGGGTAACTACAATGAGCAGTTCTTC.

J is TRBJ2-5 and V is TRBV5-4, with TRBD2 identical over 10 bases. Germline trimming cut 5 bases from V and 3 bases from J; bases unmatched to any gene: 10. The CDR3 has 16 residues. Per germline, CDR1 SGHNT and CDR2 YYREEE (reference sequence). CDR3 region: CASSPAGTSVKETQYF. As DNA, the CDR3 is TGTGCCAGCAGTCCCGCCGGGACTAGCGTAAAAGAGACCCAGTACTTC.

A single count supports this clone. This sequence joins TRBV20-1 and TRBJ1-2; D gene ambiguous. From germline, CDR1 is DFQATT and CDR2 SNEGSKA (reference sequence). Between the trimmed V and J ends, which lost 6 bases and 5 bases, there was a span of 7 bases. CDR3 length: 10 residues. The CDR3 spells CSAAEYGYTF. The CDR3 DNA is TGCAGTGCGGCGGAGTATGGCTACACCTTC.

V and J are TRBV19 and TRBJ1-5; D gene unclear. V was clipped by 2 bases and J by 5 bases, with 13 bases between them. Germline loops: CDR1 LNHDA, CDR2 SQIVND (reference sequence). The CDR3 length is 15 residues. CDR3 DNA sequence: TGTGCCAGTAGTATATCCCTCCTTGGAGATCAGCCCCAGCATTTT. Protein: CASSISLLGDQPQHF. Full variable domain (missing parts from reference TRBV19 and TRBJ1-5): DGGITQSPKYLFRKEGQNVTLSCEQNLNHDAMYWYRQDPGQGLRLIYYSQIVNDFQKGDIAEGYSVSREKKESFPLTVTSAQKNPTAFYLCASSISLLGDQPQHFGDGTRLSIL.